Sequencing of this T cell receptor (beta chain) was carried out in a study of T cells after somatic rescue of genetic block. Germline loops: CDR1 GTSNPN, CDR2 SVGIG (reference sequence). The CDR3 contains 13 residues. Deletions cut 3 bases from V and 8 bases from J, with 16 bases between. Assay used: immunoSEQ multiplex PCR; TCRdb lists only in-frame clones, some missing. This sample yields 55,000 to 75,000 clones, of which 80% to 95% are seen a single time; roughly 2.8% belongs to the top ten. The TCR sequence derives from a man aged 35 to 55. The sample comprised peripheral blood mononuclear cells (PBMCs). This chain uses TRBV30 with TRBJ1-2; D gene unclear. The CDR3, as DNA: TGTGCCTGGAGACTCGGACCAAGGCGCGGCTACACCTTC. Its protein is CAWRLGPRRGYTF.